This TCR beta chain was observed in a study of human T cells and chemical hapten exposure. Background on the study: An area of 2 cm by approximately 2 cm on upper inner arm skin received 2% DPC for sensitization. Each patient's scalp received weekly diphenylcyclopropenone throughout the roughly 23-week study.

Germline-derived CDR1 and CDR2 are SGDLS and YYNGEE. The CDR3 runs to 13 residues. The V end was cut by 2 bases, the J end by 4 bases, with 8 bases between. Individual cDNA molecules received unique molecular identifiers in the library. A single record per CDR3 protein comes from TCRdb applying MiXCR to the RACE reads. This table holds about 380,000 distinct CDR3 sequences, approximately 5% found once. Specified time point: pre-sensitization, week 0. Treatment denoted: therapeutic diphenylcyclopropenone sensitization with weekly scalp DPC. Blood was drawn before each patch test was applied. There are a few counts of this clonotype.

The sequenced sample was whole blood, obtained in connection with sensitization to the hapten diphenylcyclopropenone (DPC). This TCR came from a woman aged 45-59 years with alopecia areata. Some clones in this sample may be carry-over from other donors' samples. V and J are TRBV9 and TRBJ2-3; tentative D call: TRBD2 (5 bases). The CDR3 nucleotides are TGTGCCAGCAGCGTCCTAGCCCCAGATACGCAGTATTTT. Amino acid sequence: CASSVLAPDTQYF.